Presented here are 27 T cell receptor beta chains from one specimen sequenced in a study of human T cells and chemical hapten exposure (dated by TCRdb to about 2021). This specimen's time point label, per the study, means: patch test 3, about 24 weeks after DPC sensitization. The intended sense of this specimen's treatment or condition label: therapeutic diphenylcyclopropenone sensitization with weekly scalp DPC. Library preparation used RACE. Sequencer: NextSeq 500. Clones were called with MiXCR by TCRdb after fastp trimmed the public reads at Q25, and only in-frame beta chains were retained. Rows with a matching CDR3 protein are joined into one entry that keeps the most common DNA and genes. The sample has roughly 90,000 distinct CDR3 sequences on record, 11% of them singletons. Around 1% of the sample is held by the ten biggest clonotypes. The material was whole blood, obtained in connection with sensitization to the hapten diphenylcyclopropenone (DPC). All receptors derive from a woman aged 25 to 45 with alopecia areata. Some clones in this sample may be carry-over from other donors' samples.

This sequence joins TRBV5-1 and TRBJ1-2; D may be TRBD1 (6 bases). This CDR3 is built from 13 residues. The germline CDR1 and CDR2 sequences are SGHRS and YFSETQ. The V gene lost 1 base and the J gene lost 8 bases, with 12 bases spanning the gap. The CDR3 DNA reads TGCGCCAGCAGCTTGTGGGGGGCGCAAGGCTACACCTTC. This sequence encodes CASSLWGAQGYTF.

This clonotype has more than one count but fewer than ten. CDR3 residues: CASSQEVTQYF. CDR3 in DNA: TGCGCCAGCAGTCAAGAGGTGACCCAGTACTTC. The chain uses TRBV5-1 and TRBJ2-5, with D unclear. CDR1 is SGHRS and CDR2 is YFSETQ in the germline V gene. Trimming left V 5 bases short and J 7 bases short, with 9 bases between. CDR3 length: 11 residues.

This chain uses TRBV30 with TRBJ2-5; D is perhaps TRBD2 (5 bases). Between the trimmed V and J ends, which lost 5 bases and 5 bases, there was a span of 12 bases. The CDR3 sequence is 12 residues long. In germline, CDR1 is GTSNPN, CDR2 SVGIG (reference sequence). The CDR3 spells CAWDRGEETQYF. Here the CDR3 DNA reads TGTGCCTGGGACCGGGGAGAGGAGACCCAGTACTTC. The variable domain in full, completed from reference TRBV30 and TRBJ2-5, reads SQTIHQWPATLVQPVGSPLSLECTVEGTSNPNLYWYRQAAGRGLQLLFYSVGIGQISSEVPQNLSASRPQDRQFILSSKKLLLSDSGFYLCAWDRGEETQYFGPGTRLLVL.

The chain has TRBV9 and TRBJ1-3, with a weak D call TRBD1 (5 bases). Trimming cost V 0 bases and J 2 bases, with 12 bases left between them. Per the germline V gene, CDR1 is SGDLS and CDR2 is YYNGEE. CDR3 length: 16 amino acids. Here the CDR3 DNA reads TGTGCCAGCAGCGTAGAGCAGGGCGCGCCTGGAAACACCATATATTTT. Its protein product is CASSVEQGAPGNTIYF.

This clonotype was counted at least ten times. The V gene is TRBV5-8, the J gene TRBJ2-7, with D possibly being TRBD1 (6 bases). V lost 4 bases to trimming and J lost 3 bases, with 11 bases between them. The CDR3 is 13 amino acids. The germline CDR1 and CDR2 sequences are SGHTS and YDEGEE. CDR3: CASSGAGDYEQYV. The CDR3 coding sequence is TGTGCCAGCAGCGGAGCAGGGGACTACGAGCAGTACGTC.

The gene calls are TRBV29-1 and TRBJ1-4; the D gene is possibly TRBD1 (5 bases). V was clipped by 6 bases and J by 3 bases, with 8 bases between them. Per germline, CDR1 SQVTM and CDR2 ANQGSEA. This CDR3 comprises 12 residues. The CDR3 DNA follows: TGCAGCGTCGGGGCACCTAATGAAAAACTGTTTTTT. Protein product: CSVGAPNEKLFF.

This clonotype appeared a few times. The CDR3 DNA follows: TGTGCCAGCAGCCCCGGGACTAGCGGGTTGCAAGAGACCCAGTACTTC. Protein product: CASSPGTSGLQETQYF. This chain links TRBV5-5 with TRBJ2-5, with 12 bases matching TRBD2. Germline values: CDR1 SGHKS, CDR2 YYEKEE (reference sequence). The CDR3 has 16 residues. V shed 4 bases and J 2 bases; nucleotides not matched to a gene: 6.

This clonotype was observed many times. The rearrangement links TRBV7-2 to TRBJ2-3; D is uncertain. V was pared by 3 bases and J by 4 bases, with 11 bases between. This CDR3 spans 14 amino acids. CDR1 is SGHTA, CDR2 FQGNSA, per germline. Here the CDR3 reads CASSFGFAPDTQYF. The DNA for the CDR3 is TGTGCCAGCAGCTTCGGTTTTGCCCCAGATACGCAGTATTTT.

Many counts were recorded for this clonotype. The chain recombines TRBV19 with TRBJ1-2, with D unclear. Germline V gives CDR1 LNHDA, CDR2 SQIVND (reference sequence). CDR3 length equals 15 residues. Trimming pared 6 bases from V and 1 base from J, leaving 15 bases between. CDR3 sequence (DNA): TGTGCCAGTAGCACTCAGGTGAAATTTAACTATGGCTACACCTTC. This codes for CASSTQVKFNYGYTF.

Only a few counts were recorded for this clonotype. The J gene is TRBJ2-2, the V gene TRBV7-9; possibly TRBD1 for D (6 bases). Per the germline V gene, CDR1 is SEHNR and CDR2 is FQNEAQ (reference sequence). CDR3 length: 16 residues. Trimming removed 5 bases from V and 0 bases from J, with 13 bases in between. The CDR3 nucleotides are TGTGCCAGCAGCCTCAACAGGGCCCCGAACACCGGGGAGCTGTTTTTT. Amino acids: CASSLNRAPNTGELFF.

This clonotype was recorded at least ten times. This chain links TRBV29-1 with TRBJ2-5, with D possibly matching TRBD2 (5 bases). The CDR3 is made up of 13 amino acids. CDR1 is SQVTM, CDR2 ANQGSEA, per germline. V lost 6 bases to trimming and J lost 5 bases, with 16 bases between them. The CDR3 region has the DNA TGCAGCGTGACCGGCCTCACGGGGGAGACCCAGTACTTC. Its translation is CSVTGLTGETQYF.

The chain employs TRBV7-9 and TRBJ2-3; D is uncertain. V lost 3 bases and J lost 0, with 7 bases in between. Germline V gene sequence: CDR1 SEHNR, CDR2 FQNEAQ (reference sequence). The CDR3 runs to 14 residues. The CDR3, as DNA: TGTGCCAGCAGCTTCCCGACTAGCACAGATACGCAGTATTTT. Amino acids: CASSFPTSTDTQYF. The full variable domain, its missing parts supplied by reference TRBV7-9 and TRBJ2-3, is DTGVSQNPRHKITKRGQNVTFRCDPISEHNRLYWYRQTLGQGPEFLTYFQNEAQLEKSRLLSDRFSAERPKGSFSTLEIQRTEQGDSAMYLCASSFPTSTDTQYFGPGTRLTVL.

There are a few counts of this clonotype. The chain combines TRBV19 with TRBJ2-1; D is perhaps TRBD1 (5 bases). Germline V gene lookup returns CDR1 LNHDA and CDR2 SQIVND (reference sequence). V was shortened by 1 base and J by 9 bases, with 13 bases between the two germline ends. This CDR3 has 14 amino acids. In DNA form, the CDR3 reads TGTGCCAGTAGTATAGGTGGGGCTAACAGTGAGCAGTTCTTC. It encodes CASSIGGANSEQFF.

In this sample, this clonotype turned up many times. CDR3 DNA: TGTGCCAGCAGTTACTCAACCTCAGGGCACTATGGCTACACCTTC. Protein product: CASSYSTSGHYGYTF. The J gene is TRBJ1-2, the V gene TRBV6-5, with D perhaps matching TRBD1 (5 bases). Germline CDR1 reads MNHEY; CDR2 reads SVGAGI. The CDR3 consists of 15 residues. V lost 0 bases and J 3 bases, leaving 11 bases between the germline ends.

The gene calls are TRBV20-1 and TRBJ2-1; 9 bases match TRBD2. This CDR3 region has 15 residues. V shed 6 bases and J 8 bases; nucleotides not matched to a gene: 14. The germline gives CDR1 DFQATT, CDR2 SNEGSKA (reference sequence). The CDR3 loop reads CSAAVPAGGPHEQFF. For the CDR3, the DNA is TGCAGTGCGGCAGTTCCGGCGGGAGGGCCCCATGAGCAGTTCTTC.

The chain joins TRBV20-1 to TRBJ1-1; D not certain. The CDR3 runs 15 residues. Germline lookup yields CDR1 DFQATT and CDR2 SNEGSKA (reference sequence). V gave up 0 bases and J gave up 1 base, with 12 bases separating them. In DNA, the CDR3 is TGCAGTGCTAGAGATCCCCGGCTGGAGAACACTGAAGCTTTCTTT. Translation: CSARDPRLENTEAFF.

This clonotype has a handful of counts. V and J are TRBV28 and TRBJ2-5, with D hard to call. The CDR3 is 10 amino acids. Germline V gives CDR1 MDHEN, CDR2 SYDVKM. V gave up 8 bases and J gave up 4 bases, with 5 bases separating them. CDR3: CASLGETQYF. For the CDR3, the DNA is TGTGCCAGCTTGGGAGAGACCCAGTACTTC. Filled out from reference TRBV28 and TRBJ2-5, the complete variable domain reads DVKVTQSSRYLVKRTGEKVFLECVQDMDHENMFWYRQDPGLGLRLIYFSYDVKMKEKGDIPEGYSVSREKKERFSLILESASTNQTSMYLCASLGETQYFGPGTRLLVL.

This clonotype came up many times. The J gene is TRBJ2-5, the V gene TRBV7-3, with D tentatively TRBD2 (6 bases). V was clipped by 5 bases and J by 5 bases, with 12 bases between them. CDR1 SGHTA and CDR2 FQGTGA come from the germline V gene. The CDR3 is 13 amino acids. For the CDR3, the DNA is TGTGCCAGCAGCCGGGGACTCGGGGAGACCCAGTACTTC. Translated, it gives CASSRGLGETQYF.

The chain couples TRBV27 to TRBJ2-3, with D possibly TRBD1 on 5 matching bases. The V and J ends lost 3 bases and 4 bases respectively, with 11 bases between them. This CDR3 comprises 14 residues. CDR1 MNHEY and CDR2 SMNVEV come from the germline V gene (reference sequence). The CDR3 region is CASSFRGLADTQYF. The CDR3 coding sequence is TGTGCCAGCAGTTTTAGGGGCCTAGCAGATACGCAGTATTTT.

A few counts support this clonotype. The rearrangement links TRBV5-6 to TRBJ1-5; D gene uncertain. In germline, CDR1 is SGHDT, CDR2 YYEEEE. The CDR3 runs 14 residues. V was trimmed by 0 bases and J by 7 bases, leaving 11 bases between them. DNA for the CDR3: TGTGCCAGCAGCTTGGGGGCTGTGGGGCAGCCCCAGCATTTT. Encoded protein: CASSLGAVGQPQHF. The full variable domain, rest sourced from reference TRBV5-6 and TRBJ1-5, is DAGVTQSPTHLIKTRGQQVTLRCSPKSGHDTVSWYQQALGQGPQFIFQYYEEEERQRGNFPDRFSGHQFPNYSSELNVNALLLGDSALYLCASSLGAVGQPQHFGDGTRLSIL.

The V call is TRBV28, the J call TRBJ2-7; no reliable D call. The CDR3 is made up of 14 amino acids. The germline CDR1 and CDR2 sequences are MDHEN and SYDVKM. The CDR3 is CASSASRAFYEQNV. CDR3 nucleotides: TGTGCCAGCAGTGCTTCCCGGGCCTTCTACGAGCAGAACGTC.

This clonotype was observed at least ten times. This rearrangement joins TRBV5-4 to TRBJ2-3; the match to TRBD1 covers 7 bases. CDR1 and CDR2 from the germline V gene are SGHNT and YYREEE (reference sequence). V lost 0 bases, J lost 3 bases, and 13 bases stayed unmatched. The CDR3 extends over 18 amino acids. The CDR3 DNA reads TGTGCCAGCAGCTTGGCCCTAGGGGGCGCAATGGGGACAGATACGCAGTATTTT. This translates into CASSLALGGAMGTDTQYF.

Notes on this clonotype: A much larger clone differs from this one at a single base, so this may be a read error. This likely comes from a read error, as the CDR3 has no conserved phenylalanine or tryptophan at its end. The V gene is TRBV28, the J gene TRBJ1-1; D ambiguous. The CDR3 is made up of 13 amino acids. CDR1 and CDR2 from the germline V gene are MDHEN and SYDVKM. Between the trimmed V and J ends, which lost 5 bases and 5 bases, there was a span of 12 bases. CDR3 region: CASSPDPNTEAFL. The CDR3 DNA follows: TGTGCCAGCAGTCCTGACCCTAATACTGAAGCTTTCTTG.

This chain uses TRBV29-1 with TRBJ2-1, with D possibly matching TRBD2 (6 bases). This CDR3 region has 14 residues. V gave up 6 bases and J gave up 2 bases, with 14 bases separating them. Germline CDR1 reads SQVTM; CDR2 reads ANQGSEA. The CDR3 loop is CSVAPGLTYNEQFF. In DNA form, the CDR3 reads TGCAGCGTCGCTCCGGGACTTACCTACAATGAGCAGTTCTTC.

This clonotype was detected only a few times. The chain has TRBV12-3 or TRBV12-4 and TRBJ1-6; 7 nucleotides align to TRBD1. The trim removed 6 bases at V and 6 bases at J, leaving 8 bases unmatched. The CDR3 consists of 15 residues. The CDR3 coding sequence is TGTGCCAGCAGGCCACAGGGGTCCGGTAATTCACCCCTCCACTTT. It is translated as CASRPQGSGNSPLHF.

V gene TRBV5-1 combines with J gene TRBJ1-2; 7 bases agree with TRBD1. Trimming removed 1 base from V and 2 bases from J; junction bases left unmatched: 2. This CDR3 is 14 amino acids long. Germline V CDR1 and CDR2: SGHRS, YFSETQ. The CDR3 region has the DNA TGCGCCAGCAGCTTGCAGGGACAGAACTATGGCTACACCTTC. Translated, it gives CASSLQGQNYGYTF.

This clonotype has ten or more counts. This chain uses TRBV3-1 with TRBJ2-1, with D unclear. Germline CDR1 reads LGHDT; CDR2 reads YNNKEL (reference sequence). The CDR3 is 15 amino acids. The germline V and J ends were trimmed by 6 bases and 6 bases, with 18 bases remaining between them. Here the CDR3 DNA reads TGTGCCAGCAGGCACTCTGGTGGCCGAGGCAATGAGCAGTTCTTC. As protein: CASRHSGGRGNEQFF.